The 22 T cell receptor beta chains below all came from one sample that was sequenced in a study of neurological immune-mediated disorders. TCRdb re-called the 5' RACE reads through MiXCR, storing one row per CDR3 protein. The sample comprises roughly 89,000 distinct CDR3 sequences, 2.5% to 3% of which are singletons, and about 1% rests with the top ten. Sample: PBMCs. All receptors come from a woman aged 25 to 45 with multiple sclerosis.

Many counts were recorded for this clonotype. This rearrangement joins TRBV5-1 to TRBJ1-2, with 8 bases identical to TRBD1. In germline, CDR1 is SGHRS, CDR2 YFSETQ. The length of the CDR3 is 14 residues. V shed 2 bases, J shed 2 bases, and the junction held 2 bases outside the gene matches. The CDR3 nucleotides read TGCGCCAGCAGCTTAGACAGGGGAAACTATGGCTACACCTTC. It encodes CASSLDRGNYGYTF.

The sample holds many counts of this clonotype. CDR3 sequence reads: CASSLSLNTEAFF. The CDR3 nucleotides are TGTGCCAGCAGTTTGAGCCTAAACACTGAAGCTTTCTTT. The V gene is TRBV7-8, the J gene TRBJ1-1, with no clear D. Trimming shortened V by 6 bases and J by 2 bases, and 10 bases separated the two germline ends. The CDR3 runs to 13 residues. CDR1 is SGHVS and CDR2 is FQNEAQ in the germline V gene.

This clonotype was counted ten times or more. The gene calls are TRBV18 and TRBJ1-1; TRBD1 aligns across 7 bases. This CDR3 comprises 18 residues. The V gene end was trimmed by 3 bases and the J gene end by 0 bases; junction bases not matched to a gene: 13. The germline CDR1 and CDR2 sequences are KGHSH and LQKENI. CDR3 bases: TGTGCCAGCTCACCTAGGAGACAGGGAGGCGGTATGAACACTGAAGCTTTCTTT. Protein: CASSPRRQGGGMNTEAFF.

This clonotype was detected many times. This sequence joins TRBV5-1 and TRBJ2-1; 10 bases fit TRBD2. V gave up 4 bases and J gave up 7 bases; unmatched junction bases: 11. CDR3 size: 16 residues. Germline V gene lookup returns CDR1 SGHRS and CDR2 YFSETQ. Here the CDR3 DNA reads TGCGCCAGCAGCCCCCTCCCGGCTAGCGGGAGTAATGAGCAGTTCTTC. It codes for CASSPLPASGSNEQFF.

This clonotype was observed at least ten times. This chain links TRBV24-1 with TRBJ2-4; D is unclear. The germline V gene encodes CDR1 KGHDR and CDR2 SFDVKD. Trimming took off 2 bases at V and 6 bases at J, with 10 bases between the two ends. This CDR3 is 14 amino acids long. The CDR3 bases are TGTGCCACCAGTGATTCGGGCTTCGGAAACATTCAGTACTTC. This codes for CATSDSGFGNIQYF.

There are many counts of this clonotype. This chain links TRBV28 with TRBJ2-1; unclear D gene. There are 11 residues in the CDR3. Germline values: CDR1 MDHEN, CDR2 SYDVKM. Trimming shortened V by 3 bases and J by 9 bases, and 6 bases separated the two germline ends. The CDR3 sequence is CASSFRSEQFF. The CDR3 bases are TGTGCCAGCAGTTTTCGCTCTGAGCAGTTCTTC.

Many counts were recorded for this clonotype. In nucleotides, the CDR3 is TGCAGTGCTAGAGATCCATTGTTAGGGGGAGCTTTCTTT. Translated, it gives CSARDPLLGGAFF. This rearrangement joins TRBV20-1 to TRBJ1-1; possible D gene TRBD1, 6 bases. This CDR3 contains 13 residues. The V end lost 0 bases, the J end lost 10 bases, and 15 bases lay between the germline ends. Per the germline V gene, CDR1 is DFQATT and CDR2 is SNEGSKA (reference sequence).

This clonotype has ten or more counts. V and J are TRBV7-2 and TRBJ2-7; perhaps TRBD2 as D (5 bases). V was trimmed by 3 bases and J by 3 bases, leaving 9 bases between them. This CDR3 comprises 13 residues. In germline, CDR1 is SGHTA, CDR2 FQGNSA. CDR3 region: CASSLGRGYEQYF. In nucleotides, the CDR3 is TGTGCCAGCAGCTTGGGTCGGGGCTACGAGCAGTACTTC.

This clonotype came up many times. The gene calls are TRBV6-2 or TRBV6-3 and TRBJ1-1; no clear D gene. The CDR3 consists of 14 residues. V was pared by 2 bases and J by 1 base, with 8 bases between. Germline-derived CDR1 and CDR2 are MNHEY and SVGEGT. The DNA for the CDR3 is TGTGCCAGCAGTTACGCCGCATGGAACACTGAAGCTTTCTTT. It is translated as CASSYAAWNTEAFF.

The table lists this clonotype with a few counts. The rearrangement joins TRBV4-3 to TRBJ2-1, with 8 bases fitting TRBD2. The CDR3 contains 16 residues. V was clipped by 3 bases and J by 10 bases; unmatched bases: 14. Germline-derived CDR1 and CDR2 are LGHNA and YSLEER. The CDR3 sequence is CASSHSAGTRVREQFF. CDR3 nucleotides: TGCGCCAGCAGCCACTCCGCCGGGACTAGAGTTAGGGAGCAGTTCTTC.

With respect to this clonotype: One base away lies a much larger clone, so this may be a sequencing read error. The chain combines TRBV20-1 with TRBJ1-4, with D unresolved. This CDR3 has 12 residues. CDR1 is DFQATT, CDR2 SNEGSKA, per germline (reference sequence). CDR3 sequence (DNA): TGCAGTGTCTTCCGACCTAATGACAAACTGTTTTTT. It yields the protein CSVFRPNDKLFF.

This clonotype was picked up many times. J is TRBJ2-1 and V is TRBV2, with 16 bases aligning to TRBD2. The CDR3 covers 16 residues. Per germline, CDR1 SNHLY and CDR2 FYNNEI. V shed 3 bases, J shed 10 bases, and the junction held 6 bases outside the gene matches. The CDR3 bases are TGTGCCAGCAGTGATTCGGGACTAGCGGGAGGGGGCGAGCAGTTCTTC. Encoded protein: CASSDSGLAGGGEQFF.

This clonotype was observed at least ten times. This chain joins TRBV3-1 and TRBJ1-6; D is ambiguous. CDR3 length: 13 residues. V lost 4 bases and J lost 10, with 11 bases in between. Per the germline V gene, CDR1 is LGHDT and CDR2 is YNNKEL (reference sequence). The DNA for the CDR3 is TGTGCCAGCAGCCCTCGAGAGTCCTCACCCCTCCACTTT. This codes for CASSPRESSPLHF.

This clonotype was counted ten times or more. V is TRBV3-1 and J is TRBJ2-4, with 14 bases fitting TRBD2. Trimming took 2 bases from V and 4 from J; bases not matched to a gene: 7. Germline lookup yields CDR1 LGHDT and CDR2 YNNKEL (reference sequence). This CDR3 is built from 18 residues. CDR3 protein: CASSQRGTSGGPKNIQYF. In DNA, the CDR3 is TGTGCCAGCAGCCAAAGAGGGACTAGCGGGGGACCTAAAAACATTCAGTACTTC.

This clonotype was found many times. The J gene is TRBJ1-5, the V gene TRBV7-8; D remains ambiguous. There are 12 residues in the CDR3. CDR1 and CDR2 from the germline V gene are SGHVS and FQNEAQ. Trimming pared 4 bases from V and 6 bases from J, leaving 7 bases between. The CDR3 coding sequence is TGTGCCAGCAGCTCCCGAGGTCAGCCCCAGCATTTT. Translated: CASSSRGQPQHF.

This clonotype appeared many times. The J gene is TRBJ2-3, the V gene TRBV7-2; 10 bases agree with TRBD2. V was clipped by 5 bases and J by 4 bases; unmatched bases: 15. Germline V gene data show CDR1 as SGHTA and CDR2 as FQGNSA. The CDR3 contains 18 residues. CDR3 amino acids: CASSRLAGGLRSPDTQYF. In DNA, the CDR3 is TGTGCCAGCAGCCGTTTAGCGGGAGGTCTCCGCTCTCCAGATACGCAGTATTTT.

This clonotype came up a few times. A much larger clone differs from this one at a single base, so this may be a read error. The V call is TRBV20-1, the J call TRBJ1-6; no clear D gene. Per germline, CDR1 DFQATT and CDR2 SNEGSKA (reference sequence). The CDR3 sequence is 15 residues long. CDR3 sequence reads: CSARETTGVNSHLHF. Here the CDR3 DNA reads TGCAGTGCTAGAGAGACCACGGGCGTCAATTCACACCTCCACTTT.

In its sample, this clonotype was seen a few times. This chain links TRBV18 with TRBJ1-1; 7 bases align to TRBD1. Trimming took 3 bases from V and 2 from J; bases not matched to a gene: 6. Germline V gene lookup returns CDR1 KGHSH and CDR2 LQKENI. The CDR3 sequence is 15 residues long. The CDR3 is CASSPRNRGNTEAFF. The CDR3 DNA reads as TGTGCCAGCTCACCTCGGAACAGGGGCAACACTGAAGCTTTCTTT.

The table lists this clonotype with many counts. The V call is TRBV3-1, the J call TRBJ1-2; no definite D call. The CDR3 is 15 residues long. V gave up 2 bases and J gave up 3 bases, with 13 bases separating them. Germline V gene sequence: CDR1 LGHDT, CDR2 YNNKEL (reference sequence). CDR3 protein: CASSQTGLADYGYTF. CDR3 coding DNA: TGTGCCAGCAGCCAAACCGGACTGGCGGACTATGGCTACACCTTC.

This clonotype was detected many times. The rearrangement links TRBV28 to TRBJ1-1; D is ambiguous. The CDR3 is 16 amino acids. V shed 1 base and J shed 0 bases, with 12 bases lying between them. CDR1 is MDHEN, CDR2 SYDVKM, per germline. CDR3 region: CASSLSGEMVNTEAFF. The CDR3 DNA is TGTGCCAGCAGTTTATCCGGGGAAATGGTGAACACTGAAGCTTTCTTT.

J is TRBJ2-5 and V is TRBV28; D may match TRBD1 or TRBD2 (5 bases each). Trimming cost V 6 bases and J 5 bases, with 10 bases left between them. The CDR3 is made up of 12 amino acids. CDR1 and CDR2 (germline): MDHEN, SYDVKM. CDR3 region: CASRGVRETQYF. CDR3 DNA: TGTGCCAGCAGGGGGGTCAGGGAGACCCAGTACTTC.

As concerns this clonotype: This may stem from a read error, because a much larger clone lies one nucleotide away. The rearrangement links TRBV7-8 to TRBJ1-1, with D tentatively TRBD1 (5 bases). This CDR3 contains 14 residues. CDR1 is SGHVS and CDR2 is FQNEAQ in the germline V gene. With 7 bases removed from V and 1 base from J, the gap between germline ends came to 13 bases. CDR3 region: CASNNPGENTEAFF. The CDR3 DNA reads as TGTGCCAGCAACAACCCGGGGGAGAACACTGAAGCTTTCTTT.